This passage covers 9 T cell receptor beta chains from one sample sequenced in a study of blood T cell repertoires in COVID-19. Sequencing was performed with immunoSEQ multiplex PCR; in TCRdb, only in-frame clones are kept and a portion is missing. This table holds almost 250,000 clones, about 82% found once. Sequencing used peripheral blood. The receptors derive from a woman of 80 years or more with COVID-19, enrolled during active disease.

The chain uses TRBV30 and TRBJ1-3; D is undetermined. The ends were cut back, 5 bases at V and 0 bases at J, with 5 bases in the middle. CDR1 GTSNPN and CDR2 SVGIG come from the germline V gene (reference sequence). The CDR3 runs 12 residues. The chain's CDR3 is CAWASSGNTIYF. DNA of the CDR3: TGTGCCTGGGCTAGCTCTGGAAACACCATATATTTT.

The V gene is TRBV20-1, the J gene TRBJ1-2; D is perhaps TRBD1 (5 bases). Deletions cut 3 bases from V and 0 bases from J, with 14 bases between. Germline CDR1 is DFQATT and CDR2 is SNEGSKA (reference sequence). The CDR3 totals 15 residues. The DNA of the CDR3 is TGCAGTGCTAGTGGGGGGGGTCTCCCTAACTATGGCTACACCTTC. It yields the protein CSASGGGLPNYGYTF.

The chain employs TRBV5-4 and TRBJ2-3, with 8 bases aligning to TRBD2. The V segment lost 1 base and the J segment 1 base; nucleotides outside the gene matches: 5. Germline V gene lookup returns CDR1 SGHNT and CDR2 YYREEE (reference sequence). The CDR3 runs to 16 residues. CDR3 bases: TGTGCCAGCAGCTTGAGATTTAGCGGGGGCACAGATACGCAGTATTTT. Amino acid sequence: CASSLRFSGGTDTQYF.

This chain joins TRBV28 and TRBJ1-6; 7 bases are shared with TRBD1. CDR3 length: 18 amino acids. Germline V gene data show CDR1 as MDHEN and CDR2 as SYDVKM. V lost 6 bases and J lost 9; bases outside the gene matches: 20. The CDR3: CASSSPDRIGTIGSPLHF. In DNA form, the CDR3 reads TGTGCCAGCAGCTCCCCGGACAGGATCGGAACCATCGGTTCACCCCTCCACTTT.

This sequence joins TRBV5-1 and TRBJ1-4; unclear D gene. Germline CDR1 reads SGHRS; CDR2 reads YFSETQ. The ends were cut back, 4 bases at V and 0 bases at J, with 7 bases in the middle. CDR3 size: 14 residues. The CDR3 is CASSPSATNEKLFF. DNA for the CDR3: TGCGCCAGCAGCCCCTCAGCAACTAATGAAAAACTGTTTTTT.

CDR3 amino acids: CASSVGGTTDTQYF. Written as DNA, the CDR3 is TGTGCCAGCAGTGTTGGGGGGACCACAGATACGCAGTATTTT. This chain uses TRBV2 with TRBJ2-3; tentatively, D is TRBD2 (6 bases). V was shortened by 4 bases and J by 2 bases, with 10 bases between the two germline ends. This CDR3 is built from 14 residues. Germline CDR1 reads SNHLY; CDR2 reads FYNNEI.

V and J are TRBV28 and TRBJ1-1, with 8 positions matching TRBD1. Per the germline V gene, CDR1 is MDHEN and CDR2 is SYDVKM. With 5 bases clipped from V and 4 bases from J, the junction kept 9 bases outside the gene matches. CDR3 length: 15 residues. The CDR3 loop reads CASSERQGATTEAFF. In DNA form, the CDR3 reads TGTGCCAGCAGTGAGCGGCAGGGGGCGACCACTGAAGCTTTCTTT.

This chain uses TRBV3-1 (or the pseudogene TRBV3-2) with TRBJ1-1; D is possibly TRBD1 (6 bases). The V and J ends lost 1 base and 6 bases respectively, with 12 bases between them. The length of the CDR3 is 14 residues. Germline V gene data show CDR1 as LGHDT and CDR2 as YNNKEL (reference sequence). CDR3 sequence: CASSQATGYPEAFF. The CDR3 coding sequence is TGTGCCAGCAGCCAAGCGACAGGATACCCTGAAGCTTTCTTT.

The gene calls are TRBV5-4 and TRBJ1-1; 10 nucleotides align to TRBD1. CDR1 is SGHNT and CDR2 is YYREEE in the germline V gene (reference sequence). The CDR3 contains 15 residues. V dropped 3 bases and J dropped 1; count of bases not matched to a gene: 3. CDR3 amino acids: CASSSDRGPNTEAFF. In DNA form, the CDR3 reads TGTGCCAGCAGCTCCGACAGGGGGCCGAACACTGAAGCTTTCTTT.